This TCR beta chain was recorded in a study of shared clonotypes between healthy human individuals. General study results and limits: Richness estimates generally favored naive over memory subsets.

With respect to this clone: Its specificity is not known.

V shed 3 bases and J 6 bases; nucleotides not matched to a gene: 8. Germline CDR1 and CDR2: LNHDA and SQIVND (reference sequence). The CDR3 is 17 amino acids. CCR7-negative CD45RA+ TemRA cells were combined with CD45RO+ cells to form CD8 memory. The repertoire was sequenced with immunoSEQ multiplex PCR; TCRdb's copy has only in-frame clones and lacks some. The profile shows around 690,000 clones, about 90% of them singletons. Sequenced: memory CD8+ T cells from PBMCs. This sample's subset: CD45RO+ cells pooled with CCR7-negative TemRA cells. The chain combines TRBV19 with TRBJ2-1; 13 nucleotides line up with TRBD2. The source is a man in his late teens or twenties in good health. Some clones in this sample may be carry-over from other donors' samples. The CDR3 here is CASSIFGLAGEPNEQFF. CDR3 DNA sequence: TGTGCCAGTAGTATTTTTGGACTAGCGGGGGAACCCAATGAGCAGTTCTTC.